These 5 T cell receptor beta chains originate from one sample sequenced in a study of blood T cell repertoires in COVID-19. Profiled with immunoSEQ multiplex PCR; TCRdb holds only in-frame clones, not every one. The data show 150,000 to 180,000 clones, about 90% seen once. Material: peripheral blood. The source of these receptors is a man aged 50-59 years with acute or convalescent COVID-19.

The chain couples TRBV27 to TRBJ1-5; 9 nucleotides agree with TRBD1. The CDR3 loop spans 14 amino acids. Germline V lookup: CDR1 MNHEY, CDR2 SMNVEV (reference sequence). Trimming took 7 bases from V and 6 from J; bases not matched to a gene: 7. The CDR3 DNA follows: TGTGCCAGCAATACAGGGGGCTTGGGTCAGCCCCAGCATTTT. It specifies CASNTGGLGQPQHF.

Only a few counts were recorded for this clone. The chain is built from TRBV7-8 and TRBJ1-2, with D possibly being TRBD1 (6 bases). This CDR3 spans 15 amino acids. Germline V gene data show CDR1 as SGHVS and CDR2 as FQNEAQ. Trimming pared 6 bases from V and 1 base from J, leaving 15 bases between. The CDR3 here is CASRPTGGLNYGYTF. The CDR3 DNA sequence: TGTGCCAGCAGGCCGACGGGGGGCCTTAACTATGGCTACACCTTC. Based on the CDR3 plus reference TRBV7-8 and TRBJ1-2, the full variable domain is GAGVSQSPRYKVAKRGQDVALRCDPISGHVSLFWYQQALGQGPEFLTYFQNEAQLDKSGLPSDRFFAERPEGSVSTLKIQRTQQEDSAVYLCASRPTGGLNYGYTFGSGTRLTVV.

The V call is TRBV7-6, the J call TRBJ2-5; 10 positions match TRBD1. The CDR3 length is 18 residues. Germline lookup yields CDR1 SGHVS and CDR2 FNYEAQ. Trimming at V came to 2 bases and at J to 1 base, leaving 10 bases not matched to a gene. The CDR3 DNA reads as TGTGCCAGCAGCTTATCACTTCGACAGGGGGCGACCCAAGAGACCCAGTACTTC. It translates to CASSLSLRQGATQETQYF.

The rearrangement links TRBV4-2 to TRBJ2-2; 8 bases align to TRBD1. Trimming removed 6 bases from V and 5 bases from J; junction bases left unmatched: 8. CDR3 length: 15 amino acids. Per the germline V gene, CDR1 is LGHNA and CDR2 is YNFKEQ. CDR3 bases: TGTGCCAGCAGGGGGGACAGGTCCGGGACCGGGGAGCTGTTTTTT. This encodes CASRGDRSGTGELFF.

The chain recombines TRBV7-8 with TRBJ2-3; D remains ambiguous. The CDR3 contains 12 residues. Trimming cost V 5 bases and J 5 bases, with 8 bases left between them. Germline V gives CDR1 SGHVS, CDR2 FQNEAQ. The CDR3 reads CASSQQIDTQYF. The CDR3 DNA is TGTGCCAGCAGCCAACAAATAGATACGCAGTATTTT.